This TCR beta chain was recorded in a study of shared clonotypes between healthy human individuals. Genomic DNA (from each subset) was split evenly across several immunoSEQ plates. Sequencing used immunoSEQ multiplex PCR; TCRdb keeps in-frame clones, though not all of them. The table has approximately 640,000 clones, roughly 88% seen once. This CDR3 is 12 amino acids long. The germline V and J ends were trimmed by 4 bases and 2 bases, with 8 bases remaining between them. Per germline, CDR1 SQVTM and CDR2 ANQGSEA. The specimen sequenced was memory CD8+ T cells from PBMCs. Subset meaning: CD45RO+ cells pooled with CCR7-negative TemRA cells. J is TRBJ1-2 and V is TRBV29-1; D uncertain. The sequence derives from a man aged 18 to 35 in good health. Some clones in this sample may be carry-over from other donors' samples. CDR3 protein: CSVAGNNYGYTF. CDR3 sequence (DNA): TGCAGCGTTGCTGGAAACAACTATGGCTACACCTTC.